A selection of T cell receptor beta chains follows, all from one sample in a study of T-cell reconstitution after alpha-beta-depleted transplantation in children. One entry per CDR3 protein results from TCRdb running MiXCR on the PCR reads. The table includes around 200,000 distinct CDR3 sequences, roughly 7.5% detected once. Sequenced here: PBMCs from the stem cell graft donor, sampled from the stem cell graft. Receptor source: a human donor who donated a stem cell graft to a child with Wiskott-Aldrich syndrome. Each CDR3 is given with its conserved first and last residue. Each record gives: clone size, J gene, D gene, V gene, CDR3 length, CDR3 DNA, CDR3 protein. The D gene is left open where the match is weak. Clone sizes are given selectively: once, few, many, or a class where the clone is expanded.

clone_size: many
j_call: TRBJ2-2
d_call: -
v_call: TRBV24-1
cdr3_length: 13
cdr3_nt: TGTGCCACCGGCGGTAGGCAGAGCGGGGAGCTGTTTTTT
cdr3_aa: CATGGRQSGELFF

clone_size: many
j_call: TRBJ2-3
d_call: TRBD2
v_call: TRBV7-8
cdr3_length: 15
cdr3_nt: TGTGCCAGCAGGGTAACTAGCGGGGGAGGAAATACGCAGTATTTT
cdr3_aa: CASRVTSGGGNTQYF

clone_size: many
j_call: TRBJ2-4
d_call: -
v_call: TRBV5-1
cdr3_length: 16
cdr3_nt: TGCGCCAGCAGCTTGGCTAGGGACACGACCGAAAACATTCAGTACTTC
cdr3_aa: CASSLARDTTENIQYF

clone_size: many
j_call: TRBJ2-2
d_call: TRBD2
v_call: TRBV12-3/TRBV12-4
cdr3_length: 18
cdr3_nt: TGTGCCAGCAGTTTCACTAGCGGGGGGGCTGTGTGGACCGGGGAGCTGTTTTTT
cdr3_aa: CASSFTSGGAVWTGELFF

clone_size: many
j_call: TRBJ2-2
d_call: -
v_call: TRBV27
cdr3_length: 15
cdr3_nt: TGTGCCAGCACCTTGGGTTTGTACGGCACCGGGGAGCTGTTTTTT
cdr3_aa: CASTLGLYGTGELFF

clone_size: many
j_call: TRBJ1-2
d_call: TRBD1
v_call: TRBV28
cdr3_length: 15
cdr3_nt: TGTGCCAGCAGTACAACAGGGGGCGCCTACTATGGCTACACCTTC
cdr3_aa: CASSTTGGAYYGYTF

clone_size: few
j_call: TRBJ2-1
d_call: TRBD2
v_call: TRBV14
cdr3_length: 20
cdr3_nt: TGTGCCAGCAGCCGGCTCCCGGGACTAGCGGGGGGGCCTTCGTCAAATGAGCAGTTCTTC
cdr3_aa: CASSRLPGLAGGPSSNEQFF

clone_size: many
j_call: TRBJ2-2
d_call: -
v_call: TRBV5-6
cdr3_length: 12
cdr3_nt: TGTGCCAGCAGCATCAACACCGGGGAGCTGTTTTTT
cdr3_aa: CASSINTGELFF

clone_size: many
j_call: TRBJ1-1
d_call: -
v_call: TRBV7-9
cdr3_length: 13
cdr3_nt: TGTGCCAGCACCTTACAGTTGAACACTGAAGCTTTCTTT
cdr3_aa: CASTLQLNTEAFF

clone_size: many
j_call: TRBJ2-1
d_call: -
v_call: TRBV7-2
cdr3_length: 16
cdr3_nt: TGTGCCAGCAGCCCGGTCGCGGGGTTAAGGGTGAATGAGCAGTTCTTC
cdr3_aa: CASSPVAGLRVNEQFF

clone_size: many
j_call: TRBJ2-5
d_call: TRBD2
v_call: TRBV7-8
cdr3_length: 13
cdr3_nt: TGTGCCAGCAGCTCCGGGACTACCGAGACCCAGTACTTC
cdr3_aa: CASSSGTTETQYF

clone_size: many
j_call: TRBJ2-5
d_call: -
v_call: TRBV12-3/TRBV12-4
cdr3_length: 14
cdr3_nt: TGTGCCAGCAGTTTCGTGGGGCCGGGTGAGACCCAGTACTTC
cdr3_aa: CASSFVGPGETQYF

clone_size: many
j_call: TRBJ2-6
d_call: -
v_call: TRBV29-1
cdr3_length: 17
cdr3_nt: TGCAGCGTTGTTTCGGGAGTAGGAGACTCTGGGGCCAACGTCCTGACTTTC
cdr3_aa: CSVVSGVGDSGANVLTF

clone_size: many
j_call: TRBJ2-1
d_call: -
v_call: TRBV7-9
cdr3_length: 10
cdr3_nt: TGTGCCGTTTTCCCCGATGAGCAGTTCTTC
cdr3_aa: CAVFPDEQFF

clone_size: many
j_call: TRBJ2-7
d_call: TRBD1
v_call: TRBV6-1
cdr3_length: 15
cdr3_nt: TGTGCCAGCAGTCCAAGAACAGGGGTGATCGACGAGCAGTACTTC
cdr3_aa: CASSPRTGVIDEQYF

clone_size: many
j_call: TRBJ2-1
d_call: TRBD2
v_call: TRBV29-1
cdr3_length: 11
cdr3_nt: TGCAGCGCGGCGCCGGGACTAGGGCAGTTCTTC
cdr3_aa: CSAAPGLGQFF

clone_size: many
j_call: TRBJ1-5
d_call: TRBD1
v_call: TRBV5-5
cdr3_length: 15
cdr3_nt: TGTGCCAGCAGCCCCCACGGGACAGCCAATCAGCCCCAGCATTTT
cdr3_aa: CASSPHGTANQPQHF

clone_size: many
j_call: TRBJ2-1
d_call: -
v_call: TRBV6-6
cdr3_length: 11
cdr3_nt: TGTGCCAGCAGTTATACGAATGAGCAGTTCTTC
cdr3_aa: CASSYTNEQFF

clone_size: many
j_call: TRBJ2-3
d_call: TRBD2
v_call: TRBV6-4
cdr3_length: 17
cdr3_nt: TGTGCCAGCAGTCCTTCCCAGGACCTAGCGGGTACAGATACGCAGTATTTT
cdr3_aa: CASSPSQDLAGTDTQYF

clone_size: many
j_call: TRBJ2-1
d_call: -
v_call: TRBV30
cdr3_length: 11
cdr3_nt: TGTGCCTGGAGTGTACGAAATGAGCAGTTCTTC
cdr3_aa: CAWSVRNEQFF

clone_size: many
j_call: TRBJ2-5
d_call: -
v_call: TRBV2
cdr3_length: 14
cdr3_nt: TGTGCCAGCAGTGACTACCTGGGGGGAGAGACCCAGTACTTC
cdr3_aa: CASSDYLGGETQYF

clone_size: many
j_call: TRBJ2-3
d_call: TRBD2
v_call: TRBV15
cdr3_length: 16
cdr3_nt: TGTGCCACCAGCAGAGTTCTGGCTAGCGGGAGGAATACGCAGTATTTT
cdr3_aa: CATSRVLASGRNTQYF

clone_size: few
j_call: TRBJ2-6
d_call: -
v_call: TRBV7-8
cdr3_length: 16
cdr3_nt: TGTGCCAGCAGCTTAGCGGGACGGTCTGGGGCCAACGTCCTGACTTTC
cdr3_aa: CASSLAGRSGANVLTF

clone_size: many
j_call: TRBJ2-3
d_call: -
v_call: TRBV9
cdr3_length: 13
cdr3_nt: TGTGCCAGCAGCGTAGGGGCAGCGGATACGCAGTATTTT
cdr3_aa: CASSVGAADTQYF

clone_size: few
j_call: TRBJ2-1
d_call: TRBD1
v_call: TRBV7-2
cdr3_length: 15
cdr3_nt: TGTGCCAGCAGCTTAGGGGGACAGGGGTATAATGAGCAGTTCTTC
cdr3_aa: CASSLGGQGYNEQFF

clone_size: many
j_call: TRBJ2-1
d_call: -
v_call: TRBV4-2
cdr3_length: 16
cdr3_nt: TGTGCCAGCAGCCAAGGGGTAGAGGTGGGGTACAATGAGCAGTTCTTC
cdr3_aa: CASSQGVEVGYNEQFF

clone_size: many
j_call: TRBJ2-2
d_call: -
v_call: TRBV5-1
cdr3_length: 16
cdr3_nt: TGCGCCAGCAGCCTCTACAGAGCGGAACTCACCGGGGAGCTGTTTTTT
cdr3_aa: CASSLYRAELTGELFF

clone_size: many
j_call: TRBJ2-1
d_call: -
v_call: TRBV12-3/TRBV12-4
cdr3_length: 16
cdr3_nt: TGTGCCAGCAGTTTGACCCAGGTGGTGGTGAGGAATGAGCAGTTCTTC
cdr3_aa: CASSLTQVVVRNEQFF

clone_size: many
j_call: TRBJ2-7
d_call: TRBD2
v_call: TRBV11-3
cdr3_length: 16
cdr3_nt: TGTGCCAGCAGGGATGATCGGGAGGGGACCATATACGAGCAGTACTTC
cdr3_aa: CASRDDREGTIYEQYF

clone_size: many
j_call: TRBJ1-1
d_call: -
v_call: TRBV18
cdr3_length: 16
cdr3_nt: TGTGCCAGCTCACAAATCGGGCCGCGGGAGGACACTGAAGCTTTCTTT
cdr3_aa: CASSQIGPREDTEAFF

clone_size: many
j_call: TRBJ2-1
d_call: TRBD1
v_call: TRBV4-1
cdr3_length: 18
cdr3_nt: TGCGCCAGCAGCCAAGATAGTAGAGGACAGGACTCCTACAATGAGCAGTTCTTC
cdr3_aa: CASSQDSRGQDSYNEQFF

clone_size: many
j_call: TRBJ2-3
d_call: TRBD1
v_call: TRBV11-2
cdr3_length: 11
cdr3_nt: TGTGCCAGCAGCCTCCGGGACAGGGCGTATTTT
cdr3_aa: CASSLRDRAYF

clone_size: few
j_call: TRBJ2-2
d_call: TRBD1
v_call: TRBV18
cdr3_length: 17
cdr3_nt: TGTGCCAGCTCATCACAACGGGACAGGGTAACAACCGGGGAGCTGTTTTTT
cdr3_aa: CASSSQRDRVTTGELFF

clone_size: many
j_call: TRBJ2-7
d_call: -
v_call: TRBV29-1
cdr3_length: 16
cdr3_nt: TGCAGCGTTGCTGAGCCGGACATTATTTTTCCCTACGAGCAGTACTTC
cdr3_aa: CSVAEPDIIFPYEQYF

clone_size: -
j_call: TRBJ1-4
d_call: TRBD1
v_call: TRBV5-1
cdr3_length: 14
cdr3_nt: TGCGCCAGCATGATGGGGACAGGGGGTGAAAAACTGTTTTTT
cdr3_aa: CASMMGTGGEKLFF

clone_size: many
j_call: TRBJ2-2
d_call: -
v_call: TRBV20-1
cdr3_length: 11
cdr3_nt: TGCAGTGCCTCCAAAACCGGGGAGCTGTTTTTT
cdr3_aa: CSASKTGELFF

clone_size: -
j_call: TRBJ1-1
d_call: TRBD1
v_call: TRBV5-1
cdr3_length: 16
cdr3_nt: TGCGCCAGCAGCATCACTTCCAGGGGGCAGGGGACTGAAGCTTTCTTT
cdr3_aa: CASSITSRGQGTEAFF

clone_size: many
j_call: TRBJ1-1
d_call: TRBD1
v_call: TRBV5-1
cdr3_length: 15
cdr3_nt: TGCGCCAGCAGCTTAGCGGACAGGCCGAACACTGAAGCTTTCTTT
cdr3_aa: CASSLADRPNTEAFF

clone_size: few
j_call: TRBJ2-3
d_call: TRBD2
v_call: TRBV11-2
cdr3_length: 18
cdr3_nt: TGTGCCAGCAGCCCCCCGCCCAGACTAGCGGGAGTAACAGATACGCAGTATTTT
cdr3_aa: CASSPPPRLAGVTDTQYF

clone_size: many
j_call: TRBJ2-2
d_call: -
v_call: TRBV7-6
cdr3_length: 13
cdr3_nt: TGTGCCAGCACTGGGCCGAACACCGGGGAGCTGTTTTTT
cdr3_aa: CASTGPNTGELFF

clone_size: many
j_call: TRBJ2-1
d_call: TRBD1
v_call: TRBV10-1
cdr3_length: 15
cdr3_nt: TGCGCCAGCAGTGCCGGGACAGGAGGTTACAATGAGCAGTTCTTC
cdr3_aa: CASSAGTGGYNEQFF

clone_size: many
j_call: TRBJ2-3
d_call: -
v_call: TRBV7-9
cdr3_length: 12
cdr3_nt: TGTGCCAGCAGCTTAGCGACTGGTACGCAGTATTTT
cdr3_aa: CASSLATGTQYF

clone_size: many
j_call: TRBJ2-3
d_call: -
v_call: TRBV12-3/TRBV12-4
cdr3_length: 12
cdr3_nt: TGTGCCAGCAGTCCGGACAGTAATACGCAGTATTTT
cdr3_aa: CASSPDSNTQYF

clone_size: many
j_call: TRBJ2-2
d_call: -
v_call: TRBV9
cdr3_length: 16
cdr3_nt: TGTGCCAGCAGCGTAGTAACAGGCGTGGGTACCGGGGAGCTGTTTTTT
cdr3_aa: CASSVVTGVGTGELFF

clone_size: many
j_call: TRBJ2-2
d_call: TRBD2
v_call: TRBV5-6
cdr3_length: 19
cdr3_nt: TGTGCCAGCATCCGAATGGGACTAGCGGGAGGGAGGAACACCGGGGAGCTGTTTTTT
cdr3_aa: CASIRMGLAGGRNTGELFF

clone_size: few
j_call: TRBJ1-1
d_call: -
v_call: TRBV7-8
cdr3_length: 16
cdr3_nt: TGTGCCAGCAGCCTCAGCCGAGGACAGCTGAACACTGAAGCTTTCTTT
cdr3_aa: CASSLSRGQLNTEAFF

clone_size: few
j_call: TRBJ2-6
d_call: -
v_call: TRBV7-9
cdr3_length: 17
cdr3_nt: TGTGCCAGCAGCGCGGCCTCAGGCCGCTCTGGGGCCAACGTCCTGACTTTC
cdr3_aa: CASSAASGRSGANVLTF

clone_size: many
j_call: TRBJ2-1
d_call: -
v_call: TRBV29-1
cdr3_length: 12
cdr3_nt: TGCAGCGTTGTCGGGGAGTACAATGAGCAGTTCTTC
cdr3_aa: CSVVGEYNEQFF

clone_size: many
j_call: TRBJ2-2
d_call: -
v_call: TRBV5-1
cdr3_length: 12
cdr3_nt: TGCGCCACCGAAGGGCAGACCGGGGAGCTGTTTTTT
cdr3_aa: CATEGQTGELFF

clone_size: many
j_call: TRBJ2-2
d_call: -
v_call: TRBV20-1
cdr3_length: 13
cdr3_nt: TGCAGTGCTAGTATACCTGCACGCGGGGAGCTGTTTTTT
cdr3_aa: CSASIPARGELFF

clone_size: many
j_call: TRBJ2-2
d_call: -
v_call: TRBV10-1
cdr3_length: 14
cdr3_nt: TGCGCCAGCTCCAGAGACCCATCTGACGGGGAGCTGTTTTTT
cdr3_aa: CASSRDPSDGELFF

clone_size: few
j_call: TRBJ2-1
d_call: TRBD2
v_call: TRBV5-1
cdr3_length: 16
cdr3_nt: TGCGCCAGCAGCTTGGGCTGGACTAGCGGGAGCAATGAGCAGTTCTTC
cdr3_aa: CASSLGWTSGSNEQFF

clone_size: few
j_call: TRBJ2-5
d_call: TRBD2
v_call: TRBV7-2
cdr3_length: 14
cdr3_nt: TGTGCCAGCAGCTACGGGGGGTACCAAGAGACCCAGTACTTC
cdr3_aa: CASSYGGYQETQYF

clone_size: -
j_call: TRBJ1-4
d_call: -
v_call: TRBV7-9
cdr3_length: 16
cdr3_nt: TGTGCCAGCAGCCATATTTGGGGTACAACTAATGAAAAACTGTTTTTT
cdr3_aa: CASSHIWGTTNEKLFF

clone_size: many
j_call: TRBJ2-1
d_call: -
v_call: TRBV12-3/TRBV12-4
cdr3_length: 16
cdr3_nt: TGTGCCAGCAGCCCAGCTGGGGTAGCGGCGTACAATGAGCAGTTCTTC
cdr3_aa: CASSPAGVAAYNEQFF

clone_size: -
j_call: TRBJ2-3
d_call: -
v_call: TRBV7-9
cdr3_length: 14
cdr3_nt: TGTGCCAGCAGCTTAGGACCGAGCACAGATACGCAGTATTTT
cdr3_aa: CASSLGPSTDTQYF

clone_size: many
j_call: TRBJ2-1
d_call: TRBD2
v_call: TRBV5-1
cdr3_length: 14
cdr3_nt: TGCGCCAGCAGCTTTAGCGGGGGGGACGATGAGCAGTTCTTC
cdr3_aa: CASSFSGGDDEQFF